The clone carrying this TCR beta chain has more than one count but fewer than ten. Its specificity is unknown. One end of the junction varies from germline; a read error may be responsible. This entry comes from a study of tumor and adjacent non-tumor tissue in lung cancer. Overall study: Histology: 12 adenocarcinoma, a couple of squamous cell carcinoma, 1 small cell lung cancer. Study observations and caveats: Tumor repertoires had a smaller top 100 clone share than normal lung. Compared with tumor, normal lung showed significantly lower TCR diversity.

TCRbeta libraries were built with three rounds of nested PCR, modified from ARM-PCR. TCRdb ran MiXCR on the multiplex PCR reads and lists one entry per CDR3 protein. The repertoire holds about 93,000 distinct CDR3 sequences, with around 71% as singletons. RNA was extracted from bulk tissue without any cell sorting. Chemotherapy-naive patients with new lung cancer underwent thoracic surgery in China, August–late 2014. The CDR3 totals 14 residues. From germline, CDR1 is MNHNY and CDR2 SVGAGI (reference sequence). Sequencing input: lung tumor tissue. This chain links TRBV6-6 with TRBJ1-5; D is perhaps TRBD1 (6 bases). This TCR was sampled from a man in his 60s with non-small cell lung cancer. CDR3 in DNA: TGTGCTAGCAGTTACTGGCCAGGGGATCAGTCCCAGCATTTT. This gives the protein CASSYWPGDQSQHF.